These T cell receptor beta chains were read from a single sample in a study of CD8 T cells in Susac syndrome. TCRdb itself ran the immunoSEQ multiplex PCR reads through MiXCR, one entry per CDR3 protein. Of more than 150,000 distinct CDR3 sequences listed, approximately 95% are singletons. What was sequenced was CD8+ T cells from PBMCs. Every receptor here comes from a human donor with Susac syndrome. Both conserved end residues are part of each CDR3. The order of the fields is D gene, J gene, CDR3 length, V gene, clone size, CDR3 DNA, CDR3 protein. A D gene is named only where the DNA matches it firmly. Clone sizes are given selectively: once, few, many, or a class where the clone is expanded.

NA,TRBJ1-4,15,TRBV28,NA,TGTGCCAGCAGTCGAGAGGGGGGTCCGAATGAAAAACTGTTTTTT,CASSREGGPNEKLFF
NA,TRBJ1-1,14,TRBV13,NA,TGTGCCAGCAGCTTAGGCACAGGGATCACTGAAGCTTTCTTT,CASSLGTGITEAFF
TRBD1,TRBJ1-2,15,TRBV13,NA,TGTGCCAGCAGCTCGATGTTGACGGGACAGGGGACCTACACCTTC,CASSSMLTGQGTYTF
TRBD1,TRBJ2-7,14,TRBV27,NA,TGTGCCAGCACACCGCTCGACAGGGGGCACGAGCAGTACTTC,CASTPLDRGHEQYF
NA,TRBJ2-2,15,TRBV28,NA,TGTGCCAGCAGTCCAGACAAGGTCTCGACCGGGGAGCTGTTTTTT,CASSPDKVSTGELFF
NA,TRBJ1-2,13,TRBV7-8,NA,TGTGCCAGCAGCTCCCACCTCAATGTAGGCTACACCTTC,CASSSHLNVGYTF
NA,TRBJ1-1,12,TRBV7-9,NA,TGTGCCAGCAGCTTGAGTGACACTGAAGCTTTCTTT,CASSLSDTEAFF
NA,TRBJ2-2,13,TRBV13,NA,TGTGCCAGCAGCTCCAGGGATCCCGGGGAGCTGTTTTTT,CASSSRDPGELFF
NA,TRBJ1-1,15,TRBV3-1,NA,TGTGCCAGCAGCCCACGGGCAACCAGAAACACTGAAGCTTTCTTT,CASSPRATRNTEAFF
TRBD1,TRBJ2-2,15,TRBV5-5,NA,TGTGCCAGCACCATTACGGACAGGGCCACCGGGGAGCTGTTTTTT,CASTITDRATGELFF
NA,TRBJ2-2,16,TRBV4-1,NA,TGCGCCAGCAGCCCGACTACCCACGGGAACACCGGGGAGCTGTTTTTT,CASSPTTHGNTGELFF
NA,TRBJ1-1,13,TRBV30,NA,TGTGCCTGGATGGCAGGGAGGAACACTGAAGCTTTCTTT,CAWMAGRNTEAFF
NA,TRBJ1-1,13,TRBV27,NA,TGTGCCAGCAGTTTGATAGAGAACACTGAAGCTTTCTTT,CASSLIENTEAFF
TRBD2,TRBJ2-5,15,TRBV5-4,once,TGTGCCAGCAGCCGGAGCAGCGGGGGCCAAGAGACCCAGTACTTC,CASSRSSGGQETQYF
NA,TRBJ1-4,14,TRBV15,NA,TGTGCCACCAGCTCGAAGGGGATAAGGGAAAAACTGTTTTTT,CATSSKGIREKLFF
NA,TRBJ1-2,14,TRBV5-6,NA,TGTGCCAGCAGCTTGGCACCGTCGGGCTATGGCTACACCTTC,CASSLAPSGYGYTF
NA,TRBJ1-2,16,TRBV28,NA,TGTGCCAGCAGTTCAGCGGGACACAGTGTAGGCTATGGCTACACCTTC,CASSSAGHSVGYGYTF
NA,TRBJ2-2,13,TRBV5-6,NA,TGTGCCAGCAGCTTAAAGTTAACCGGGGAGCTGTTTTTT,CASSLKLTGELFF
TRBD2,TRBJ2-7,14,TRBV28,NA,TGTGCCAGCAACCCTAGCGGGAGTACTCTCGAGCAGTACTTC,CASNPSGSTLEQYF
TRBD2,TRBJ2-7,16,TRBV27,NA,TGTGCCAGCAGTTTACTGGGTCCTAGCGGCTTGTACGAGCAGTACTTC,CASSLLGPSGLYEQYF
NA,TRBJ2-7,12,TRBV2,NA,TGTGCCAGCAGTGGCTGGTCCTACGAGCAGTACTTC,CASSGWSYEQYF
NA,TRBJ2-6,15,TRBV24-1,NA,TGTGCCACCAGTGGGGGGAACTCTGGGGCCAACGTCCTGACTTTC,CATSGGNSGANVLTF
TRBD2,TRBJ2-1,14,TRBV7-6,NA,TGTGCCAGCAGCTATCTAGCGGGGAACAATGAGCAGTTCTTC,CASSYLAGNNEQFF
TRBD2,TRBJ2-1,15,TRBV7-2,NA,TGTGCCAGCAGCCGGACTAGCGGGGGGCTCGATGAGCAGTTCTTC,CASSRTSGGLDEQFF
NA,TRBJ1-1,15,TRBV6-5,NA,TGTGCCAGCAGCCCAACAGGGATGAGGTTTAATGAAGCTTTCTTT,CASSPTGMRFNEAFF
NA,TRBJ2-7,13,TRBV3-1,NA,TGTGCCAGCAGCCTACAGGACTCCTACGAGCAGTACTTC,CASSLQDSYEQYF
TRBD1,TRBJ2-7,14,TRBV5-6,few,TGTGCCAGCAGTTCCGGGACAGGGACTTACGAGCAGTACTTC,CASSSGTGTYEQYF
NA,TRBJ2-1,16,TRBV9,NA,TGTGCCAGCAGCGTTTCTTCCCCCCCGGCGTACAATGAGCAGTTCTTC,CASSVSSPPAYNEQFF
NA,TRBJ2-3,12,TRBV9,once,TGTGCCAGCAGCGTAGACGAGGATACGCAGTATTTT,CASSVDEDTQYF
TRBD2,TRBJ2-7,13,TRBV20-1,NA,TGCAGTGCTACCCCTAGCGGCTCCTACGAGCAGTACTTC,CSATPSGSYEQYF
NA,TRBJ2-3,14,TRBV29-1,NA,TGCAGCTCCCCCGGTCCCGGAGGCACAGATACGCAGTATTTT,CSSPGPGGTDTQYF
TRBD1,TRBJ1-6,13,TRBV30,NA,TGTGCCTGGAGTGGTTTAGAGACAGGGGCCCTCCACTTT,CAWSGLETGALHF
TRBD1,TRBJ1-2,14,TRBV6-5,NA,TGTGCCAGCAGTGGACAGGGCAGCAGCTATGGCTACACCTTC,CASSGQGSSYGYTF
NA,TRBJ1-5,16,TRBV4-1,NA,TGCGCCAGCAGCCAATTTCACCATTATAGCAATCAGCCCCAGCATTTT,CASSQFHHYSNQPQHF
TRBD1,TRBJ1-6,14,TRBV4-1,once,TGCGCCAGCAGCCCCGGGACAGAGGTTTCACCCCTCCACTTT,CASSPGTEVSPLHF
NA,TRBJ2-6,15,TRBV5-4,NA,TGTGCCAGCAGCCTCGCCGGGCCTGGGGCCAACGTCCTGACTTTC,CASSLAGPGANVLTF
NA,TRBJ2-3,14,TRBV30,NA,TGTGCCTGGACACCCACTACCCCGTCAGATACGCAGTATTTT,CAWTPTTPSDTQYF
NA,TRBJ2-5,13,TRBV2,NA,TGTGCCAGCAGTGTGGACAGACAAGAGACCCAGTACTTC,CASSVDRQETQYF
NA,TRBJ2-2,12,TRBV15,NA,TGTGCCACCAGCCGCGAAGCTGGGGAGCTGTTTTTT,CATSREAGELFF
NA,TRBJ2-2,15,TRBV6-2/TRBV6-3,NA,TGTGCCAGCAGTTACTCCGGCGAGGACACCGGGGAGCTGTTTTTT,CASSYSGEDTGELFF
TRBD1,TRBJ2-1,14,TRBV12-3/TRBV12-4,NA,TGTGCCAGCAGGGACGACAGGGGGCCATTTGAGCAGTTCTTC,CASRDDRGPFEQFF
NA,TRBJ1-1,17,TRBV7-9,NA,TGTGCCAGCAGCCTCGACAGGAGGCAGGTTGGGAGTACTGAAGCTTTCTTT,CASSLDRRQVGSTEAFF
TRBD1,TRBJ2-1,16,TRBV11-3,once,TGTGCCAGCAGCACCTCGACAGGGAGCTCCTACAATGAGCAGTTCTTC,CASSTSTGSSYNEQFF
NA,TRBJ2-3,14,TRBV6-6,NA,TGTGCCAGCAGTTACCGCTCAGGGGCAGATACGCAGTATTTT,CASSYRSGADTQYF
TRBD1,TRBJ1-2,15,TRBV20-1,NA,TGCAGTGCTCGAAAGGACAGGGACCGCCAGGATGGCTACACCTTC,CSARKDRDRQDGYTF
TRBD2,TRBJ2-3,15,TRBV20-1,NA,TGCAGTGCTAGAGCGCTAGCGGATAGCACAGATACGCAGTATTTT,CSARALADSTDTQYF
NA,TRBJ2-5,13,TRBV27,NA,TGTGCCAGCAGTTTAACGGGTTCGGAGACCCAGTACTTC,CASSLTGSETQYF
NA,TRBJ1-4,16,TRBV15,NA,TGTGCCACCAGCAGAGTCGACCGAGCAACTAATGAAAAACTGTTTTTT,CATSRVDRATNEKLFF
NA,TRBJ2-7,15,TRBV11-2,NA,TGTGCCAGCAGCCCCAGCCCGGGCTCGTCCTACGAGCAGTACTTC,CASSPSPGSSYEQYF
TRBD2,TRBJ2-7,14,TRBV5-1,NA,TGCGCCAGCAGCGAGGGACTAGACCCCAACGAGCAGTACTTC,CASSEGLDPNEQYF
NA,TRBJ2-7,17,TRBV29-1,NA,TGCAGCGTTGAAGGGACGGGTCTAGCCGGTAATTACTACGAGCAGTACTTC,CSVEGTGLAGNYYEQYF
NA,TRBJ1-1,13,TRBV28,once,TGTGCCAGCAGGCGGGGAATGAACACTGAAGCTTTCTTT,CASRRGMNTEAFF
NA,TRBJ2-2,12,TRBV9,NA,TGTGCCAGCAGCGTAAACACCGGGGAGCTGTTTTTT,CASSVNTGELFF
NA,TRBJ2-1,17,TRBV28,once,TGTGCCAGCAGTCCCTCACTAGTATGGTACTCCTACAATGAGCAGTTCTTC,CASSPSLVWYSYNEQFF
NA,TRBJ2-5,15,TRBV9,NA,TGTGCCAGCAATGTGGGCGGGATTCTTGGGGGGACCCAGTACTTC,CASNVGGILGGTQYF
NA,TRBJ1-2,15,TRBV5-5,NA,TGTGCCAGCAGCTTGACCTTAGGACCCAACTATGGCTACACCTTC,CASSLTLGPNYGYTF
NA,TRBJ1-2,13,TRBV9,NA,TGTGCCAGCAGCCACACAAGAGTCTATGGCTACACCTTC,CASSHTRVYGYTF
TRBD1,TRBJ2-5,15,TRBV30,once,TGTGCCTGGAGCAACCCAGGGACAGGGGAAGAGACCCAGTACTTC,CAWSNPGTGEETQYF
TRBD1,TRBJ2-7,15,TRBV5-4,NA,TGTGCCAGCAGCGCCGACAGGGTGAATTTCTACGAGCAGTACTTC,CASSADRVNFYEQYF
NA,TRBJ1-4,15,TRBV4-1,NA,TGCGCCAGCAGCCAAGATTCCCAGGGTGGAGAAAAACTGTTTTTT,CASSQDSQGGEKLFF